This T cell receptor beta chain was obtained from a study of regulatory T cells in long-lasting Graves disease. In the study overall: Persistent cases were those of Graves' disease that involved over 5 years of antithyroid drugs with positive TSH receptor antibodies.

This clonotype was seen repeatedly, ten times or more. Its matching antigen is unknown. Germline and junction disagree at one end, which may indicate a read error. CDR3 length: 15 residues. Germline V gene lookup returns CDR1 SGHRS and CDR2 YFSETQ. Time point here: persistent/refractory GD, antithyroid drugs over 5 years with positive TRAb. PBMC RNA was the source of the TCR library. Combining iRepertoire HTBI primers with Arm-PCR of CDR3 regions, the authors built TCR beta libraries. TCRdb independently ran MiXCR on the multiplex PCR reads; one entry per CDR3 protein. Among under 450,000 distinct CDR3 sequences listed, roughly 24% were seen once. Notes on the study in general: It was in persistent disease that TRBV28, TRBJ1-2 and TRBJ2-5 were favored.

Material: peripheral blood mononuclear cells (PBMCs), obtained when the disease was refractory, from a patient treated with antithyroid drugs. This TCR came from a middle-aged woman with Graves disease. V is TRBV5-1 and J is TRBJ2-2; D is possibly TRBD2 (6 bases). This CDR3 is CASSLGLLNTGELFF. CDR3 in DNA: TGTGCCAGCAGTTTGGGACTGCTGAACACCGGGGAGCTGTTTTTT.